This TCR beta chain was captured by sequencing in a study of T-cell memory formation after mild COVID-19. Germline V lookup: CDR1 SEHNR, CDR2 FQNEAQ (reference sequence). The CDR3 consists of 11 residues. Trimming pared 7 bases from V and 1 base from J, leaving 4 bases between. A remark on this clonotype: Its antigen is unidentified.

MiXCR, applied by TCRdb to the 5' RACE reads, yields one record per CDR3 protein. In the table there are almost 350,000 distinct CDR3 sequences, around a fifth of which are singletons. Study outcomes and limitations: Some SARS-CoV-2-responding clones were already detected in memory before infection.

The sample taken for sequencing was PBMCs or a T cell subset sorted from them (not recorded which). The chain joins TRBV7-9 to TRBJ1-1; D is ambiguous. This TCR was sampled from a man between 18 and 35 years old who had mild COVID-19 (a few samples of this study predate the infection). Cell type and time point are not known. In DNA, the CDR3 is TGTGCCAGCACGGGGAACACTGAAGCTTTCTTT. It specifies CASTGNTEAFF.